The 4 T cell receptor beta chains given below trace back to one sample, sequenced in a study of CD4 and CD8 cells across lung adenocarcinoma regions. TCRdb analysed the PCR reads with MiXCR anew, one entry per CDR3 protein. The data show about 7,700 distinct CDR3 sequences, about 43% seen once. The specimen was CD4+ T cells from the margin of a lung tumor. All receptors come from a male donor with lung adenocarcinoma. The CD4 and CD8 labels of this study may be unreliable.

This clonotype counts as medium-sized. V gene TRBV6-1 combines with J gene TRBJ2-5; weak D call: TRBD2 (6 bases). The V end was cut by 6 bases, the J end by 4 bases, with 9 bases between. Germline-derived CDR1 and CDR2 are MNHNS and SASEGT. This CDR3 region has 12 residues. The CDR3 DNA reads TGTGCCAGCAGGGGAGCGGGAGAGACCCAGTACTTC. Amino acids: CASRGAGETQYF.

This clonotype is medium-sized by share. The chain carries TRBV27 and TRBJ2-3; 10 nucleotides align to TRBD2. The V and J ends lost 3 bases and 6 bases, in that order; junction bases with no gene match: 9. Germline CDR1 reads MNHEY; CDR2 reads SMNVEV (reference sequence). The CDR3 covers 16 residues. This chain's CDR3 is CASSLVGSGRWDTQYF. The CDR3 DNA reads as TGTGCCAGCAGTTTGGTTGGTAGCGGGAGGTGGGATACGCAGTATTTT.

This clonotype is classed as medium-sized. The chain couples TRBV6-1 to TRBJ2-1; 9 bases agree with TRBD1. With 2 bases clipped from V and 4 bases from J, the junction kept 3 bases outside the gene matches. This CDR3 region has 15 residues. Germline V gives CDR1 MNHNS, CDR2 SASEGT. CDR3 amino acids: CASSERDRDYNEQFF. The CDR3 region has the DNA TGTGCCAGCAGTGAAAGGGACAGGGATTACAATGAGCAGTTCTTC.

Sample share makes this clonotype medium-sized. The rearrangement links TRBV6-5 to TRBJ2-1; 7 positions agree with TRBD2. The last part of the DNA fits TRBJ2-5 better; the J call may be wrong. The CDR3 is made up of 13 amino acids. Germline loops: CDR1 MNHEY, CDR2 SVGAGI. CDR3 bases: TGTGCCAGCATGGGGGGGTGGGGGGAGACCCAGTACTTC. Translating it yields CASMGGWGETQYF.